This TCR beta chain was captured in a study of T cells after yellow fever vaccination. Study outcomes and limitations: It was the secondary response that reached its peak faster, day 5 versus 15, but it was weaker. There was a small share of clonotypes that showed up in both the CD4 and CD8 compartments.

Conversion of TCR transcripts into cDNA relied on 5'RACE template switching, which added a universal primer site and UMIs. One entry per CDR3 protein, called by TCRdb with MiXCR from the 5' RACE reads. The table lists some 240,000 distinct CDR3 sequences, about 5.2% of them singletons. This clonotype was seen at least ten times. The antigen remains undetermined. The sequence derives from a man between 18 and 35 years old who received the YFV17D yellow fever vaccine. This material consisted of CD4+ T cells sorted from PBMCs, taken on the day of the yellow fever booster vaccination.

The DNA of the CDR3 is TGTGCCAGCAGCCAAGTAGGGACGTGGGGAGAGACCCAGTACTTC. Translation: CASSQVGTWGETQYF. This chain uses TRBV4-2 with TRBJ2-5; TRBD1 or TRBD2 may be the D gene (5 bases each). V was pared by 1 base and J by 4 bases, with 13 bases between. The CDR3 extends over 15 amino acids. Germline V lookup: CDR1 LGHNA, CDR2 YNFKEQ.